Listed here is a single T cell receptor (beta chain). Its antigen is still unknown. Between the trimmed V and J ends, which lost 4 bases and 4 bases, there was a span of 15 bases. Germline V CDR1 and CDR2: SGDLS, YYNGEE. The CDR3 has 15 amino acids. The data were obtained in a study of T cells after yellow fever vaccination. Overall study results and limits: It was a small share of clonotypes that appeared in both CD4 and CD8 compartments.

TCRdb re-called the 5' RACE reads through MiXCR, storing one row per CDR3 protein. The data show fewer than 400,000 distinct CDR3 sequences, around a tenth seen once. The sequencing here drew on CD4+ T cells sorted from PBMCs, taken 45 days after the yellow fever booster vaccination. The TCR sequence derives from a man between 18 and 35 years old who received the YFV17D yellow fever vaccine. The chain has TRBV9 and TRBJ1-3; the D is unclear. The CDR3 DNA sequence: TGTGCCAGCAGCCCCGGTGGAGGTACAGGAAACACCATATATTTT. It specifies CASSPGGGTGNTIYF.